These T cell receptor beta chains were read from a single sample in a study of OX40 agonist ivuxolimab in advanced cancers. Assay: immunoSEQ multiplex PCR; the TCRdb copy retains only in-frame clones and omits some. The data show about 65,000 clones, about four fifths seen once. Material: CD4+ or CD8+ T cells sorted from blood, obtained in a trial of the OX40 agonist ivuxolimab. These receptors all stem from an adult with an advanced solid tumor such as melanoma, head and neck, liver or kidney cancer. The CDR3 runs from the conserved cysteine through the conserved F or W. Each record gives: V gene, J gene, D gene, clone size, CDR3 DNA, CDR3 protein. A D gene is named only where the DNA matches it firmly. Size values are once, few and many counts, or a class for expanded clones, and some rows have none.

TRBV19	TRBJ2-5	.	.	TGTGCCAGTAGTATGTCAAGGGGGACCCAGTACTTC	CASSMSRGTQYF
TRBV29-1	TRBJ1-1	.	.	TGCAGCGTTGAACTCTTCGGGAACACTGAAGCTTTCTTT	CSVELFGNTEAFF
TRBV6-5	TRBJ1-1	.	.	TGTGCCAGCTCGTCGACAGTGAACACTGAAGCTTTCTTT	CASSSTVNTEAFF
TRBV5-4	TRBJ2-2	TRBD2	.	TGTGCCAGCAGCCGATCACTAGCGGAAGCGAACACCGGGGAGCTGTTTTTT	CASSRSLAEANTGELFF
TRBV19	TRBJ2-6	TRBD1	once	TGTGCCAGTAGTTTGGGACAGGGGATCACTGGGGCCAACGTCCTGACTTTC	CASSLGQGITGANVLTF
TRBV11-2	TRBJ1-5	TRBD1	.	TGTGCCAGCAGCCCCGACAGGGAACAGCCCCAGCATTTT	CASSPDREQPQHF
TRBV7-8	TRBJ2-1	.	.	TGTGCCAGCAGTAAACTAGCAGACTCCTACAATGAGCAGTTCTTC	CASSKLADSYNEQFF
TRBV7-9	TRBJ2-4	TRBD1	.	TGTGCCAGCAGCTTGATGACAGGGCAGGACATTCAGTACTTC	CASSLMTGQDIQYF
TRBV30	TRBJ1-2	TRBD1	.	TGTGCCTGGAGTACCATAAACAGGGGGGGGAACTATGGCTACACCTTC	CAWSTINRGGNYGYTF
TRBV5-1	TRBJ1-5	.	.	TGCGCCAGCAGCTTGGGGACAGTAGGCAATCAGCCCCAGCATTTT	CASSLGTVGNQPQHF
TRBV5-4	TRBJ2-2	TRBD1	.	TGTGCCAGCAGCTTGGCAGGGGGCGGTCATTGGGACACCGGGGAGCTGTTTTTT	CASSLAGGGHWDTGELFF
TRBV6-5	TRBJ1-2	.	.	TGTGCCAGCAGTTACTCACAGTTCTATGGCTACACCTTC	CASSYSQFYGYTF
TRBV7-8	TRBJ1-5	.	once	TGTGCCAGCAGCTTAGCGGGTCTGGGGAGCAATCAGCCCCAGCATTTT	CASSLAGLGSNQPQHF
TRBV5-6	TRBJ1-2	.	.	TGTGCCAGCAGCTTGGTACAGGGAAGAGGCTACACCTTC	CASSLVQGRGYTF
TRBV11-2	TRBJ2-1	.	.	TGTGCCAGCAGCCCCGGGGGCGGGAGAGGCTATGAGCAGTTCTTC	CASSPGGGRGYEQFF
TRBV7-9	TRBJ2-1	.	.	TGTGCCAGCATCGGGCGAGGACAGAACAATGAGCAGTTCTTC	CASIGRGQNNEQFF
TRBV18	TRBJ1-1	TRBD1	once	TGTGCCAGCTCACGGGGACAGGGTCCTGAAGCTTTCTTT	CASSRGQGPEAFF
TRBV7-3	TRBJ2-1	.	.	TGTGCCAGCAGCTCCCTCTCCTACAATGAGCAGTTCTTC	CASSSLSYNEQFF
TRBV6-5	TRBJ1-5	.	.	TGTGCCAGCAGTTACTCGCAGTATAGCAATCAGCCCCAGCATTTT	CASSYSQYSNQPQHF
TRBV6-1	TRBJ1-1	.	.	TGTGCCAGCAGTGCAACACTGAACACTGAAGCTTTCTTT	CASSATLNTEAFF
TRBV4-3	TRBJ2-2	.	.	TGCGCCAGCAGCCATGCCGGGAGTGGGAACACCGGGGAGCTGTTTTTT	CASSHAGSGNTGELFF
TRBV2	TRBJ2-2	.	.	TGTGCCAGCACCGGAATGGACGGGGAGCTGTTTTTT	CASTGMDGELFF
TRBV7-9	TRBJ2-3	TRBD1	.	TGTGCCAGCAGCCCAGGGACAGGGCCTACGCAGTATTTT	CASSPGTGPTQYF
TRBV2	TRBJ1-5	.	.	TGTGCCAGCAGTGAGGGGCAGAACAATCAGCCCCAGCATTTT	CASSEGQNNQPQHF
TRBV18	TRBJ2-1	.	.	TGTGCCAGCTCATCTGGGTTAGGGCTAGTGAATGAGCAGTTCTTC	CASSSGLGLVNEQFF
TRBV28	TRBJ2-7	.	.	TGTGCCAGCTGTGGGGATATCTACGAGCAGTACTTC	CASCGDIYEQYF
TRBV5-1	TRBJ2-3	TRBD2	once	TGCGCCAGCAGCTTGGGACTAGCGGGAGGGCCGGGTACGCAGTATTTT	CASSLGLAGGPGTQYF
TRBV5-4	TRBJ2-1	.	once	TGTGCCAGCAGCTTAGTCGATGAGCAGTTCTTC	CASSLVDEQFF
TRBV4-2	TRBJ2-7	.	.	TGTGCCAGCAGCCAAGTCGGGGGCAGGGCCTACGAGCAGTACTTC	CASSQVGGRAYEQYF
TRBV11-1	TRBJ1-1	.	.	TGTGCCAGCAGCTCGTCCAGGGTGACCACTGAAGCTTTCTTT	CASSSSRVTTEAFF
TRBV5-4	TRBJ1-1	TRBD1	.	TGTGCCAGCAGCTTGGGACAGGGAGGGGGGTATGAAGCTTTCTTT	CASSLGQGGGYEAFF
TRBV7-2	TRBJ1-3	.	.	TGTGCCAGCAGCTTAGGGGCTGGAAACACCATATATTTT	CASSLGAGNTIYF
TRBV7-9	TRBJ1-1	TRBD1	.	TGTGCCAGCAGCTTAGCAGGGACAGCCTACCCGAACACTGAAGCTTTCTTT	CASSLAGTAYPNTEAFF
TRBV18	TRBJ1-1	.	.	TGTGCCAGCTCACCAGTCTCGGGTTCTACTGAAGCTTTCTTT	CASSPVSGSTEAFF
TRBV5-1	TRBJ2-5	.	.	TGCGCCAGCAGCTGGGACTCACAAGAGACCCAGTACTTC	CASSWDSQETQYF
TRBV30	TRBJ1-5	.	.	TGTGCCTGGAGTGGAGGGACGACCAATCAGCCCCAGCATTTT	CAWSGGTTNQPQHF
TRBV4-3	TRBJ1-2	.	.	TGCGCCAGCAGCCAAGAGGAAGGGAACGGCTATGGCTACACCTTC	CASSQEEGNGYGYTF
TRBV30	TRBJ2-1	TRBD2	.	TGTGCCTGGAGTCCGGGACTAGCGGGACTGGATGAGCAGTTCTTC	CAWSPGLAGLDEQFF
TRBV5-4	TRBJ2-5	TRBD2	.	TGTGCCAGCAGCTCACTCACTAGCGGGAGGGGTAAAGTGGAGACCCAGTACTTC	CASSSLTSGRGKVETQYF
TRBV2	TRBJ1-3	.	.	TGTGCCAGCAGTGTCAACTCTGGAAACACCATATATTTT	CASSVNSGNTIYF
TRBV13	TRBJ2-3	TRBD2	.	TGTGCCAGCAGCCTATGGACTAGCGGGAGTACAGATACGCAGTATTTT	CASSLWTSGSTDTQYF
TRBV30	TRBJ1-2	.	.	TGTGCCGGAAGGAGTAACTATGGCTACACCTTC	CAGRSNYGYTF
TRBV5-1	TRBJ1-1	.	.	TGCGCCAGCAGCAGCGAAAAACTACTATCGAACACTGAAGCTTTCTTT	CASSSEKLLSNTEAFF
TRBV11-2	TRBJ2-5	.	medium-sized	TGTGCCAGCAGCATTAGCCACCAAGAGACCCAGTACTTC	CASSISHQETQYF
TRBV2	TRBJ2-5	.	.	TGTGCCAGCCGACGGGACACAAAAGAGACCCAGTACTTC	CASRRDTKETQYF
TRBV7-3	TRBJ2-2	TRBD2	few	TGTGCCAGCAGCCACGGACTAGCGGGCACCGGGGAGCTGTTTTTT	CASSHGLAGTGELFF
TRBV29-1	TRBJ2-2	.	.	TGCGGGGGTTTCGTCGACACCGGGGAGCTGTTTTTT	CGGFVDTGELFF